This TCR beta chain was captured in a study of OX40 agonist ivuxolimab in advanced cancers. The study, taken as a whole, reports: At 0.1 to 3.0 mg/kg, CD4+ and CD8+ blood T cells expanded clonally by week 6.

Profiled with immunoSEQ multiplex PCR; TCRdb holds only in-frame clones, not every one. Altogether roughly 60,000 clones are present, 70% to 90% being singletons, with the ten largest covering 2.5% to 3.5%. Baseline, cycle 4 day 1, and cycle 7 day 1 were the blood sampling points. On this clone: The antigen is unknown.

Germline trimming cut 2 bases from V and 2 bases from J; bases unmatched to any gene: 4. Per germline, CDR1 MDHEN and CDR2 SYDVKM. The CDR3 covers 16 residues. The clonotype was recovered from an adult with an advanced solid tumor such as melanoma, head and neck, liver or kidney cancer. The chain carries TRBV28 and TRBJ1-5; 9 positions match TRBD1. This specimen was CD4+ or CD8+ T cells sorted from blood, taken in a trial of the OX40 agonist ivuxolimab. Here the CDR3 DNA reads TGTGCCAGCAGTTTACCCCGGGACAGGGGCAATCAGCCCCAGCATTTT. Translation gives CASSLPRDRGNQPQHF.